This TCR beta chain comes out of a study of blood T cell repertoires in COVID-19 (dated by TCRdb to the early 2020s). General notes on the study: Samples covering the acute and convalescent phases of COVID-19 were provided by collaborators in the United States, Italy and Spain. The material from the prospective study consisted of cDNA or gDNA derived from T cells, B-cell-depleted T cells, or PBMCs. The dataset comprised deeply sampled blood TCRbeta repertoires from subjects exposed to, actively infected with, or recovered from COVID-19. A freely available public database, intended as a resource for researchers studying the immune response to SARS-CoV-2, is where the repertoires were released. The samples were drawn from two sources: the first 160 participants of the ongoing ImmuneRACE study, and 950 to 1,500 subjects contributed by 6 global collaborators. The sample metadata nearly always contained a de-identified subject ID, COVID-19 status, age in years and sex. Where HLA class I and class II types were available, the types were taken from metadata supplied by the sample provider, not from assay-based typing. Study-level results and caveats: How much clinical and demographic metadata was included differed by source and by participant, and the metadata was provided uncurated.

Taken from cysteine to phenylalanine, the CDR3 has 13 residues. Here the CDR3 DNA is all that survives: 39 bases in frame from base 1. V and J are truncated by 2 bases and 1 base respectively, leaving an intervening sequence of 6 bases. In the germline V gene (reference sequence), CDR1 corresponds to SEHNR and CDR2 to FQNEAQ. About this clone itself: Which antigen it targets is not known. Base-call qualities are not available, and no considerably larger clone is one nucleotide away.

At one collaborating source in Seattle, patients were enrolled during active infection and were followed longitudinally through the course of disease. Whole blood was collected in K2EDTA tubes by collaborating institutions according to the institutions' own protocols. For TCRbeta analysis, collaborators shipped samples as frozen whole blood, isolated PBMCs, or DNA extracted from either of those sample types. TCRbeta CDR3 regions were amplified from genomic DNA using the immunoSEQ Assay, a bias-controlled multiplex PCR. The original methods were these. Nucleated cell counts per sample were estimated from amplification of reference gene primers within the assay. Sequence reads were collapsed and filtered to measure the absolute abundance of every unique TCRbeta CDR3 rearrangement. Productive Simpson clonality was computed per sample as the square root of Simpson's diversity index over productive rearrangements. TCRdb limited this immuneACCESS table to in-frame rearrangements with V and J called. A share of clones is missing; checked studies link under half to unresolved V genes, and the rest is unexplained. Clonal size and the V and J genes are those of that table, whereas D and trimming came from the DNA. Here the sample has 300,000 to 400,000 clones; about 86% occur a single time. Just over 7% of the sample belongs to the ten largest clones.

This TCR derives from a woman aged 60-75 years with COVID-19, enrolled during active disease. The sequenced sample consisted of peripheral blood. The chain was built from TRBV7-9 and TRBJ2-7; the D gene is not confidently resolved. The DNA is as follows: TGTGCCAGCAGCTTACCGTCGTCCTACGAGCAGTACTTC. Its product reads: CASSLPSSYEQYF.